The clone carrying this T cell receptor beta chain came up once. These data come from a study of blood T cell repertoires in COVID-19. V was trimmed by 2 bases and J by 0 bases, leaving 12 bases between them. Germline V lookup: CDR1 SGHAT, CDR2 FQDESV (reference sequence). The CDR3 runs 16 residues. Source study methods: Researchers report that nucleated cell counts were estimated from reference gene primer amplification. The table came from immunoSEQ multiplex PCR; TCRdb's copy has only in-frame clones and leaves some out. V and J calls and clone size are copied from that table; D and trimming were computed from the DNA. The data contain some 220,000 clones, approximately 81% of them singletons.

The TCR comes from a woman aged 55-69 years who had recovered from COVID-19. Sequencing was carried out using peripheral blood. The chain couples TRBV11-1 to TRBJ2-3, with D perhaps matching TRBD1 (7 bases). CDR3 sequence: CASSLRRGTSTDTQYF. In nucleotides, the CDR3 is TGTGCCAGCAGCTTACGCAGGGGGACTAGCACAGATACGCAGTATTTT.